This is a list of T cell receptor beta chains from one sample in a study of spatial heterogeneity in lung cancer. Each CDR3 protein is one row after TCRdb ran MiXCR on the 5' RACE reads. The sample has approximately 11,000 distinct CDR3 sequences; approximately 6% are singletons. The sequences come from normal lung tissue next to the tumor, collected at surgery. The receptors stem from a male donor with early-stage non-small cell lung cancer. CDR3s include the opening cysteine and the closing phenylalanine or tryptophan. D genes are given only for firm matches. Clone size is shown for a subset of rows, as once, few, many or a class of expanded clone.

v_gene	j_gene	d_gene	abundance	CDR3aa	CDR3nt
TRBV18	TRBJ1-1	NA	medium-sized	CASSPTAIGLNTEAFF	TGTGCCAGCTCACCTACTGCTATAGGGTTAAACACTGAAGCTTTCTTT
TRBV12-3/TRBV12-4	TRBJ1-1	NA	many	CASSLTANTEAFF	TGTGCCAGCAGCCTGACAGCGAACACTGAAGCTTTCTTT
TRBV11-1	TRBJ2-1	TRBD2	medium-sized	CASSSYLAGGNNEQFF	TGTGCCAGCAGCTCGTACCTAGCGGGAGGTAACAATGAGCAGTTCTTC
TRBV3-1	TRBJ1-1	NA	many	CASSRRQVRGTEAFF	TGTGCCAGCAGCCGAAGACAGGTTCGAGGCACTGAAGCTTTCTTT
TRBV20-1	TRBJ2-2	NA	medium-sized	CSARDFRRGGGTGELFF	TGCAGTGCTAGAGATTTTCGAAGGGGAGGTGGCACCGGGGAGCTGTTTTTT
TRBV9	TRBJ2-7	NA	few	CASSHPSESSYEQYF	TGTGCCAGCAGCCATCCAAGCGAGAGCTCCTACGAGCAGTACTTC
TRBV30	TRBJ1-1	NA	many	CAWSVRLGLTNTEAFF	TGTGCCTGGAGTGTACGCTTGGGACTGACGAACACTGAAGCTTTCTTT
TRBV25-1	TRBJ2-7	NA	many	CASSDGRADEQYF	TGTGCCAGCAGTGATGGCAGGGCGGACGAGCAGTACTTC
TRBV5-4	TRBJ2-1	NA	NA	CASSFDGGGGNEQFF	TGTGCCAGCAGCTTCGATGGCGGTGGGGGGAATGAGCAGTTCTTC
TRBV20-1	TRBJ1-1	NA	many	CSAREDMNTEAFF	TGCAGTGCTAGAGAGGACATGAACACTGAAGCTTTCTTT
TRBV12-3/TRBV12-4	TRBJ1-1	NA	many	CASSPGGVRNTEAFF	TGTGCCAGCAGTCCCGGGGGGGTCAGGAACACTGAAGCTTTCTTT
TRBV6-5	TRBJ1-4	TRBD1	many	CASSYSMTGGEKLFF	TGTGCCAGCAGTTACTCGATGACAGGGGGAGAAAAACTGTTTTTT
TRBV28	TRBJ1-2	NA	few	CASLRGYGYTF	TGTGCCAGCCTGCGAGGGTATGGCTACACCTTC
TRBV7-2	TRBJ2-1	NA	many	CASSLPGEQFF	TGTGCCAGCAGCTTACCCGGGGAGCAGTTCTTC
TRBV10-3	TRBJ1-1	NA	many	CAISDGTLEAFF	TGTGCCATCAGTGACGGGACCCTTGAAGCTTTCTTT
TRBV7-8	TRBJ2-1	TRBD2	many	CASSLTGTSGYNEQFF	TGTGCCAGCAGCCTTACCGGGACTAGCGGTTACAATGAGCAGTTCTTC
TRBV7-9	TRBJ1-1	NA	NA	CASSSETGGMNTEAFF	TGTGCCAGCAGCTCGGAGACAGGCGGCATGAACACTGAAGCTTTCTTT
TRBV12-3/TRBV12-4	TRBJ1-2	NA	many	CASSPQPGYGYTF	TGTGCCAGCAGCCCACAGCCTGGCTATGGCTACACCTTC
TRBV20-1	TRBJ1-1	NA	NA	CSAREGGNTEAFF	TGCAGTGCTAGAGAAGGGGGGAACACTGAAGCTTTCTTT
TRBV6-5	TRBJ1-5	TRBD1	medium-sized	CASRTQGGSNQPQHF	TGTGCCAGCAGGACACAGGGGGGTAGCAATCAGCCCCAGCATTTT
TRBV5-1	TRBJ2-7	NA	few	CASSLGDATYEQYF	TGCGCCAGCAGCTTGGGGGACGCAACCTACGAGCAGTACTTC
TRBV6-1	TRBJ1-1	NA	medium-sized	CASSEVLKVNTEAFF	TGTGCCAGCAGTGAAGTGCTGAAGGTGAACACTGAAGCTTTCTTT
TRBV24-1	TRBJ2-2	NA	NA	CATSDWSGELFF	TGTGCCACCAGTGATTGGAGCGGGGAGCTGTTTTTT
TRBV18	TRBJ1-1	NA	many	CASSPRSRQNTEAFF	TGTGCCAGCTCACCACGGTCACGGCAGAACACTGAAGCTTTCTTT
TRBV11-3	TRBJ2-1	TRBD2	many	CASSGGTSGRALTSSYNEQFF	TGTGCCAGCAGCGGCGGGACTAGCGGGAGGGCCCTCACGAGCTCCTACAATGAGCAGTTCTTC
TRBV19	TRBJ1-2	TRBD1	medium-sized	CASSIERTGTNYGYTF	TGTGCCAGTAGTATAGAACGGACAGGGACTAACTATGGCTACACCTTC
TRBV27	TRBJ2-1	NA	many	CASWGSYNEQFF	TGTGCCAGCTGGGGCTCCTACAATGAGCAGTTCTTC
TRBV29-1	TRBJ2-7	NA	many	CSGALALDVEQYF	TGCAGCGGAGCCTTGGCCCTGGACGTAGAGCAGTACTTC
TRBV6-4	TRBJ2-3	NA	NA	CASSDDPSRGTDTQYF	TGTGCCAGCAGTGATGACCCTAGCCGGGGGACAGATACGCAGTATTTT
TRBV4-3	TRBJ1-1	TRBD1	medium-sized	CASSQERGRWSNTEAFF	TGCGCCAGCAGCCAAGAAAGGGGGCGATGGTCAAACACTGAAGCTTTCTTT
TRBV7-8	TRBJ2-6	NA	many	CASSPKGTGANVLTF	TGTGCCAGCAGTCCGAAGGGTACCGGGGCCAACGTCCTGACTTTC
TRBV7-7	TRBJ2-7	TRBD2	many	CASSFLAGGPGEQYF	TGTGCCAGCAGTTTTCTAGCGGGAGGGCCAGGGGAGCAGTACTTC
TRBV6-2/TRBV6-3	TRBJ2-6	TRBD1	few	CASSPLGTGASGANVLTF	TGTGCCAGCAGCCCTCTCGGGACAGGGGCCTCTGGGGCCAACGTCCTGACTTTC
TRBV12-3/TRBV12-4	TRBJ1-1	TRBD1	medium-sized	CASSPGQGWSTEAFF	TGTGCCAGCAGTCCCGGACAGGGTTGGAGCACTGAAGCTTTCTTT
TRBV9	TRBJ1-2	TRBD1	medium-sized	CASSVQGGGYTF	TGTGCCAGCAGCGTACAGGGGGGTGGCTACACCTTC
TRBV12-3/TRBV12-4	TRBJ1-6	NA	many	CASSFSRNSPLHF	TGTGCCAGCAGTTTTTCGAGGAATTCACCCCTCCACTTT
TRBV20-1	TRBJ2-1	TRBD2	many	CSASSRTRGGREQFF	TGCAGTGCTTCTTCCCGGACTCGGGGGGGCAGAGAGCAGTTCTTC
TRBV27	TRBJ1-1	NA	medium-sized	CASSLSWGSTEAFF	TGTGCCAGCAGTTTATCCTGGGGCTCGACTGAAGCTTTCTTT
TRBV27	TRBJ2-7	NA	many	CASSLGSRGYSYEQYF	TGTGCCAGCAGTTTAGGATCGCGGGGTTACTCCTACGAGCAGTACTTC
TRBV5-1	TRBJ2-3	TRBD1	many	CASSLGDRVGVVSTDTQYF	TGCGCCAGCAGCTTGGGAGACAGGGTAGGAGTGGTGAGCACAGATACGCAGTATTTT